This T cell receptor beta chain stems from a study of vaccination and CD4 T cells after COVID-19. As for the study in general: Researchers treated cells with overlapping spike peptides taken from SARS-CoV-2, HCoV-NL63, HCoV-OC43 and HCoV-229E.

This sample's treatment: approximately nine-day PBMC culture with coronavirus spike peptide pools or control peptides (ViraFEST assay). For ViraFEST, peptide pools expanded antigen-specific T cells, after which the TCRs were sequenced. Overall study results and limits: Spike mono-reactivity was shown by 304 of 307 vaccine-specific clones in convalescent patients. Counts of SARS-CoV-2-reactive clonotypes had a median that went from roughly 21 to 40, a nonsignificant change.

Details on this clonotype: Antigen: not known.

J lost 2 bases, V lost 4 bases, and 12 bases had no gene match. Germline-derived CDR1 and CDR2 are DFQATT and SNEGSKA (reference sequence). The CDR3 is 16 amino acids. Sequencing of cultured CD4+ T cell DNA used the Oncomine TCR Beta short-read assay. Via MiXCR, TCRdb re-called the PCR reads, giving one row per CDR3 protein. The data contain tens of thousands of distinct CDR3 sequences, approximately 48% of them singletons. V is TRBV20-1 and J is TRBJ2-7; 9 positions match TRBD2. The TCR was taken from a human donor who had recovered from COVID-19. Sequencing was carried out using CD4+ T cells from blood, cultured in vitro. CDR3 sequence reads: CSANLGSGSTTYEQYF. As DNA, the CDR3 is TGCAGTGCTAATCTGGGTAGCGGGAGTACGACCTACGAGCAGTACTTC.